This T cell receptor beta chain was identified during a study of T cell repertoires in cytomegalovirus infection. For the study at large: It was the public TCR beta signatures that indicated both CMV infection and matching HLA type.

TCRdb re-derived calls from the reads in MiXCR, one entry per CDR3 protein. The sample has about 60,000 distinct CDR3 sequences; about 33% are singletons. Comment on this clonotype: Its antigen is still unknown.

Study-level results: There were carriers of CMV plus the relevant HLA, and cumulative public TCR beta family frequency identified them. Dominating the ex vivo response were HLA-C-restricted CMV-specific TCR beta clonotypes.

The trim removed 0 bases at V and 4 bases at J, leaving 3 bases unmatched. The CDR3 loop spans 14 amino acids. CDR1 and CDR2 from the germline V gene are SGHRS and YFSETQ. The TCR originated in a human donor in good health (CMV status not recorded). Some clones in this sample may be carry-over from other donors' samples. This chain connects TRBV5-1 to TRBJ2-5; 7 bases are a match to TRBD2. The sequenced sample was PBMCs, sequenced either directly or after in vitro stimulation (not recorded which). The CDR3 reads CASSLAPGGETQYF. The DNA for the CDR3 is TGCGCCAGCAGCTTGGCTCCGGGGGGAGAGACCCAGTACTTC. The full variable domain, its missing parts supplied by reference TRBV5-1 and TRBJ2-5, is KAGVTQTPRYLIKTRGQQVTLSCSPISGHRSVSWYQQTPGQGLQFLFEYFSETQRNKGNFPGRFSGRQFSNSRSEMNVSTLELGDSALYLCASSLAPGGETQYFGPGTRLLVL.